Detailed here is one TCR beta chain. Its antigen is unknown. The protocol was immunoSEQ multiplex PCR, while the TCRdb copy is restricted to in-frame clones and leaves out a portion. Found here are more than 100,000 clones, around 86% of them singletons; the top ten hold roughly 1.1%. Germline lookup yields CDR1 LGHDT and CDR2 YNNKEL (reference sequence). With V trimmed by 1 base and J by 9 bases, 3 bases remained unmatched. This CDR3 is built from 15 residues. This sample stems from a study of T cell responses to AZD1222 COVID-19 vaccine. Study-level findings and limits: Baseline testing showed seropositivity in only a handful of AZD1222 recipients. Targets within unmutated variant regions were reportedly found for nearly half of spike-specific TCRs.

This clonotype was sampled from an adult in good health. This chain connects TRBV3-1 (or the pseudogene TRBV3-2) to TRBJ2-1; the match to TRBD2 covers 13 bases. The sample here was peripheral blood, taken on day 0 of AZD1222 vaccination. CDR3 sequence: CASSQVTSGGVEQFF. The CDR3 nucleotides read TGTGCCAGCAGCCAAGTAACTAGCGGGGGGGTTGAGCAGTTCTTC.